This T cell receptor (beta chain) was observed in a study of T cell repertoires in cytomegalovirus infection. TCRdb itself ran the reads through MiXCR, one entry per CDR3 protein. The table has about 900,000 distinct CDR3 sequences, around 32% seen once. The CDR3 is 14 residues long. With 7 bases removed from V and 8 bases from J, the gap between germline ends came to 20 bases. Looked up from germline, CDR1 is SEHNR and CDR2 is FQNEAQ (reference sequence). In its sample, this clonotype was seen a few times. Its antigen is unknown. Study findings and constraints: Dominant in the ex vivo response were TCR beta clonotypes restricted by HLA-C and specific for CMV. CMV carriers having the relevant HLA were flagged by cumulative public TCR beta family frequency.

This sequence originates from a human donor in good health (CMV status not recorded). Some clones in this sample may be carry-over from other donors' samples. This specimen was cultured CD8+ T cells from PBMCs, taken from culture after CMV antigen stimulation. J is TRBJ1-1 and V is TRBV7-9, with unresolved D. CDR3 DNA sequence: TGTGCCAGCATCCCCCTGGCCCGGGAACCCGAAGCTTTCTTT. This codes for CASIPLAREPEAFF. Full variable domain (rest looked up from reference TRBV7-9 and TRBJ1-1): DTGVSQNPRHKITKRGQNVTFRCDPISEHNRLYWYRQTLGQGPEFLTYFQNEAQLEKSRLLSDRFSAERPKGSFSTLEIQRTEQGDSAMYLCASIPLAREPEAFFGQGTRLTVV.